The next 5 T cell receptor beta chains were all read from a single sample in a study of sequential checkpoint blockade in melanoma (dated by TCRdb to between 2018 and 2021). The treatment or condition label of this sample denotes: randomized to nivolumab then ipilimumab (arm A) or the reverse (arm B). The library came from the immunoSEQ multiplex PCR assay. TCRdb's version of the immuneACCESS table is confined to in-frame rearrangements and falls short of the full clone set. An unresolved V gene accounts for under half of the shortfall where checked; the remainder is of unknown origin. This sample is represented by 20,000 to 25,000 clones; approximately 81% of them were singletons. The ten largest clones add up to roughly a tenth of the sample. Material: CD8+ T cells sorted from blood (inferred from file names), obtained from a patient given nivolumab and ipilimumab in sequence. The receptor source for this set is a human donor with melanoma.

This clone has only a few counts. J is TRBJ2-5 and V is TRBV5-1, with 7 bases aligning to TRBD2. Germline CDR1 reads SGHRS; CDR2 reads YFSETQ. The CDR3 sequence is 15 residues long. V trimming: 4 bases; J trimming: 5 bases; junction bases outside the gene matches: 11. CDR3 coding DNA: TGCGCCAGCAGCCTATACCCTAGCGGTGGGGAGACCCAGTACTTC. It specifies CASSLYPSGGETQYF.

The count of this clone is one. The chain is built from TRBV19 and TRBJ1-5; TRBD1 might be the D (6 bases). The CDR3 is 14 amino acids. Germline loops: CDR1 LNHDA, CDR2 SQIVND (reference sequence). V was shortened by 8 bases and J by 0 bases, with 11 bases between the two germline ends. CDR3 sequence reads: CASSWGLSNQPQHF. CDR3 in DNA: TGTGCCAGTTCCTGGGGGCTTAGCAATCAGCCCCAGCATTTT.

This chain connects TRBV2 to TRBJ1-1; 7 nucleotides match TRBD1. V trimming: 6 bases; J trimming: 3 bases; junction bases outside the gene matches: 16. From germline, CDR1 is SNHLY and CDR2 FYNNEI. The CDR3 length is 17 residues. Written as DNA, the CDR3 is TGTGCCAGCAGGGTACTCCGGGACAGTAACGAAGACACTGAAGCTTTCTTT. Protein sequence: CASRVLRDSNEDTEAFF.

The J gene is TRBJ2-5, the V gene TRBV7-2, with D unresolved. With 5 bases removed from V and 4 bases from J, the gap between germline ends came to 17 bases. Per the germline V gene, CDR1 is SGHTA and CDR2 is FQGNSA. This CDR3 has 15 amino acids. CDR3 residues: CASSQLPAWVETQYF. The CDR3 nucleotides read TGTGCCAGCAGCCAACTACCGGCCTGGGTAGAGACCCAGTACTTC.

This clone was observed a single time. This sequence joins TRBV19 and TRBJ2-1; D perhaps matches TRBD2 (6 bases). The germline gives CDR1 LNHDA, CDR2 SQIVND (reference sequence). CDR3 length: 16 amino acids. V was trimmed by 1 base and J by 0 bases, leaving 10 bases between them. The CDR3 nucleotides read TGTGCCAGTAGTATAGGGGATAGCGGCTCCTACAATGAGCAGTTCTTC. It translates to CASSIGDSGSYNEQFF. The whole variable domain, remainder taken from reference TRBV19 and TRBJ2-1, is DGGITQSPKYLFRKEGQNVTLSCEQNLNHDAMYWYRQDPGQGLRLIYYSQIVNDFQKGDIAEGYSVSREKKESFPLTVTSAQKNPTAFYLCASSIGDSGSYNEQFFGPGTRLTVL.